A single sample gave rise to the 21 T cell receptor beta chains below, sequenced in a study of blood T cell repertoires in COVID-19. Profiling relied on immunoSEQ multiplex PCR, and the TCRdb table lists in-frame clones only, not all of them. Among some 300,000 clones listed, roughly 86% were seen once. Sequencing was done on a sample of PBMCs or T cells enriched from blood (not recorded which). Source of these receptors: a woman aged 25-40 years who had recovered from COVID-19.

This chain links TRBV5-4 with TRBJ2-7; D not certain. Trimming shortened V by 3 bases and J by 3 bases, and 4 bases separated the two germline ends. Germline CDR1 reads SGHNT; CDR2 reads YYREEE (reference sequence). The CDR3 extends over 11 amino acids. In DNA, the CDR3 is TGTGCCAGCAGCTCCCTCTACGAGCAGTACTTC. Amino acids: CASSSLYEQYF.

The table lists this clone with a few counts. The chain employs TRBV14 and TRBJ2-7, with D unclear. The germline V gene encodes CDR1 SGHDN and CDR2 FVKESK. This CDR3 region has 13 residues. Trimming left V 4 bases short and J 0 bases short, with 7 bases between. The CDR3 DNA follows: TGTGCCAGCAGCCTACTATCCTCCTACGAGCAGTACTTC. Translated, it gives CASSLLSSYEQYF. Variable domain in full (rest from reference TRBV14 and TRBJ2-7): EAGVTQFPSHSVIEKGQTVTLRCDPISGHDNLYWYRRVMGKEIKFLLHFVKESKQDESGMPNNRFLAERTGGTYSTLKVQPAELEDSGVYFCASSLLSSYEQYFGPGTRLTVT.

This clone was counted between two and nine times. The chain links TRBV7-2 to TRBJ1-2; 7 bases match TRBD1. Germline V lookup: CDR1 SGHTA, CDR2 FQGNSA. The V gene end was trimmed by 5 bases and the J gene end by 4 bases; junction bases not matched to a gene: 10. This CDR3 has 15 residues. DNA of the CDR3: TGTGCCAGCAGCCCACGAAGACAGGGCGGCTATGGCTACACCTTC. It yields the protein CASSPRRQGGYGYTF.

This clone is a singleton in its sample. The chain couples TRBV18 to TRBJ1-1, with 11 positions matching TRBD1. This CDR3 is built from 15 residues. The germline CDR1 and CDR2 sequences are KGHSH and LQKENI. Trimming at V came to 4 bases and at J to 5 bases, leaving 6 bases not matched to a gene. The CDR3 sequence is CASSRTGGMRTEAFF. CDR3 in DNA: TGTGCCAGCTCACGGACAGGGGGCATGAGAACTGAAGCTTTCTTT.

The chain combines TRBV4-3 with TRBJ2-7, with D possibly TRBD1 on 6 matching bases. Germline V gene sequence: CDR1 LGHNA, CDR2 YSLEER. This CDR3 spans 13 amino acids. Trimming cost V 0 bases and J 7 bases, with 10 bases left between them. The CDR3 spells CASSQETGWEQYF. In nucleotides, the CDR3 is TGCGCCAGCAGCCAAGAAACAGGGTGGGAGCAGTACTTC.

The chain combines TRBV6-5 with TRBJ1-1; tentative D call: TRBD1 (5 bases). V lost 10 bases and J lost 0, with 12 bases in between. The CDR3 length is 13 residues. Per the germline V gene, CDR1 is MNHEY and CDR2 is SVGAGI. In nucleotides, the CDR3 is TGTGCCATCAGACGGGGGGTGAACACTGAAGCTTTCTTT. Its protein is CAIRRGVNTEAFF.

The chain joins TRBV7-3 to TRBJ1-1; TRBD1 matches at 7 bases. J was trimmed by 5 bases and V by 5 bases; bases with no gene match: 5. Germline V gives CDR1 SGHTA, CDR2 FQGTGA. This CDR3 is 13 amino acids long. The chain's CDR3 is CASSPTGSTEAFF. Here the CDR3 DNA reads TGTGCCAGCAGCCCGACAGGGTCGACTGAAGCTTTCTTT.

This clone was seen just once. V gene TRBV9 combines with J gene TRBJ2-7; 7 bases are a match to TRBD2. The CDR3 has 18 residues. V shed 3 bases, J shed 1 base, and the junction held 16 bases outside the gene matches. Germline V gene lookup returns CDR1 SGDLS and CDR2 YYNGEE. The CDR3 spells CASSGAPDSSGASYEQYF. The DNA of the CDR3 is TGTGCCAGCAGCGGCGCCCCCGACTCGAGCGGGGCTTCCTACGAGCAGTACTTC.

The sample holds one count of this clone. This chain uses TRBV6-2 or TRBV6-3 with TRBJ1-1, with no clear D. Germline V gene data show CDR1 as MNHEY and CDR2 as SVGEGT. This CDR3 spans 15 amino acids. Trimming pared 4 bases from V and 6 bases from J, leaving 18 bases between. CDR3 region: CASSFIPTWGAEAFF. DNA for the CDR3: TGTGCCAGCAGTTTCATCCCGACCTGGGGAGCTGAAGCTTTCTTT.

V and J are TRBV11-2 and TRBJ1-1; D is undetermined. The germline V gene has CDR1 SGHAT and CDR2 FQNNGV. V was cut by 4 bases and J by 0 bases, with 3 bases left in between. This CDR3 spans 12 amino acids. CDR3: CASSSVNTEAFF. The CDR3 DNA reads TGTGCCAGCAGCTCGGTGAACACTGAAGCTTTCTTT.

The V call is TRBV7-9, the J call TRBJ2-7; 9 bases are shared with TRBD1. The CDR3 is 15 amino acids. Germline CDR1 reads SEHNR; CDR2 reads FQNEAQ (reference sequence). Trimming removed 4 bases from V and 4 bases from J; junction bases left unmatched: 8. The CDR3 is CASSSVGQGGYEQYF. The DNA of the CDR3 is TGTGCCAGCAGCTCAGTGGGACAGGGTGGATACGAGCAGTACTTC.

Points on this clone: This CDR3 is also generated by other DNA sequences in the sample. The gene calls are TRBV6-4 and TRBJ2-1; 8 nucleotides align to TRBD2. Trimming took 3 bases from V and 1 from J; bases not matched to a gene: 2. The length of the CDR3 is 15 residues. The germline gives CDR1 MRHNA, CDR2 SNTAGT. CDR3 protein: CASSETSGSYNEQFF. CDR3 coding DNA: TGTGCCAGCAGTGAAACTAGCGGTTCCTACAATGAGCAGTTCTTC.

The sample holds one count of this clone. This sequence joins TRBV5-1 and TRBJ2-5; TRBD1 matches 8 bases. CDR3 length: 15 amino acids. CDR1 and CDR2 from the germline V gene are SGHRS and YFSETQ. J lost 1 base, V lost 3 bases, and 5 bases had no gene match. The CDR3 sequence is CASSSLGTGQETQYF. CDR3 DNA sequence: TGCGCCAGCAGCTCCCTCGGGACAGGCCAAGAGACCCAGTACTTC.

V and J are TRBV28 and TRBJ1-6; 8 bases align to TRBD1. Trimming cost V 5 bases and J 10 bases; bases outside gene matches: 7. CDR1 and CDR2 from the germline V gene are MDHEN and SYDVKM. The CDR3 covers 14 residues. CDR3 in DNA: TGTGCCAGCAGTCTGACAGGGGATCACTCACCCCTCCACTTT. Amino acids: CASSLTGDHSPLHF.

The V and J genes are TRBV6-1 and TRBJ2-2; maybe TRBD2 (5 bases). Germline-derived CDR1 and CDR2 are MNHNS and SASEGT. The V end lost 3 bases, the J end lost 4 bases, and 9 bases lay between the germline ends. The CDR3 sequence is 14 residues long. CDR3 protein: CASSDGSATGELFF. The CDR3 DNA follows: TGTGCCAGCAGTGATGGTAGCGCCACCGGGGAGCTGTTTTTT.

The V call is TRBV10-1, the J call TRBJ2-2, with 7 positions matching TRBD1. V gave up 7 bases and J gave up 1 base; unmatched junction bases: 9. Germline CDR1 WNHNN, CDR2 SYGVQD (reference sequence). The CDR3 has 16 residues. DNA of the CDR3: TGCGCCAGCATCCGTAGGGGGCAGGGGAACACCGGGGAGCTGTTTTTT. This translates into CASIRRGQGNTGELFF.

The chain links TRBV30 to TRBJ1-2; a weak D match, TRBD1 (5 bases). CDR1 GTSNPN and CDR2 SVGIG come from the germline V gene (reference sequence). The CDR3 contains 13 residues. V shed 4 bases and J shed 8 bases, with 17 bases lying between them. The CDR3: CAWTTREDGGYTF. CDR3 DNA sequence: TGTGCCTGGACGACCAGGGAGGATGGCGGCTACACCTTC.

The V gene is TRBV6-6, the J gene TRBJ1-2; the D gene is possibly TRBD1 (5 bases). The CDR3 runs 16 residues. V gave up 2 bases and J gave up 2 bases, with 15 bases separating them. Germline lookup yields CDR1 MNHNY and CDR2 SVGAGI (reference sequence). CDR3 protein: CASSYAPGGSNYGYTF. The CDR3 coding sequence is TGTGCCAGCAGTTACGCACCTGGGGGGAGCAACTATGGCTACACCTTC.

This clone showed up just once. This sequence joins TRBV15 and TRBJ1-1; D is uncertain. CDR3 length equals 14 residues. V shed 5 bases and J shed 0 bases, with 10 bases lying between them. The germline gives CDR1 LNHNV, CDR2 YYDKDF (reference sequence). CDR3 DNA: TGTGCCACCAGCGTAAGACTTCTGAACACTGAAGCTTTCTTT. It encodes CATSVRLLNTEAFF.

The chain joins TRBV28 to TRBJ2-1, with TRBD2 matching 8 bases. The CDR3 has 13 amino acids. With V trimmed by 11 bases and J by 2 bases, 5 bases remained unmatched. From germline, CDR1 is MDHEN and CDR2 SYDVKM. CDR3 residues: CAHSGGAYNEQFF. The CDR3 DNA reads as TGTGCCCACTCGGGAGGGGCCTACAATGAGCAGTTCTTC.

The CDR3 sequence is CASGPSETSGSSNEQFF. CDR3 nucleotide sequence: TGTGCTAGTGGTCCTTCCGAAACTAGCGGGAGTAGCAATGAGCAGTTCTTC. The V call is TRBV12-5, the J call TRBJ2-1; 11 nucleotides match TRBD2. CDR1 is LGHNT, CDR2 FRNRAP, per germline. V lost 5 bases, J lost 6 bases, and 12 bases stayed unmatched. The CDR3 is made up of 17 amino acids.